In this sample, the clone carrying this TCR beta chain turned up once. Antigen unknown. These data are taken from a study of cytomegalovirus exposure and HLA in healthy donors. General study findings and limits: A later analysis reportedly found fewer N-insertions in an Asian-associated ancestry cluster than the roughly 670-donor mean. Based on reports, TCR beta sequences accurately predicted HLA-A and HLA-B alleles for most subjects. Later genetic work tied a missense DCLRE1C variant to beta-chain V and J trimming.

Germline loops: CDR1 MGHRA, CDR2 YSYEKL. The CDR3 runs to 15 residues. The trim removed 3 bases at V and 5 bases at J, leaving 7 bases unmatched. Primers: 60 Vbeta forward and 13 Jbeta reverse. Assay used: immunoSEQ multiplex PCR; TCRdb lists only in-frame clones, some missing. This sample has about 140,000 clones, with 70% to 80% found just once. Sequenced input: PBMCs. This receptor was identified in a man between 18 and 35 years old in good health and CMV-seronegative. V usage is TRBV4-1 and J usage is TRBJ2-7; TRBD2 matches 10 bases. In DNA form, the CDR3 reads TGCGCCAGCAGCCACCAAGCGGGGGGGCCCGACGAGCAGTACTTC. Its translation: CASSHQAGGPDEQYF.